This entry concerns a single T cell receptor beta chain. Its specific antigen is unknown. No much larger clonotype is one base removed from it; base qualities were not supplied. TCRbeta CDR3 regions were amplified from genomic DNA by means of the immunoSEQ Assay, a bias-controlled multiplex PCR. The authors' analysis ran thus. The number of nucleated cells in each sample was estimated by amplification of reference gene primers within the assay. To quantify the absolute abundance of each unique TCRbeta CDR3 rearrangement, sequence reads were collapsed and filtered. Productive Simpson clonality was computed per sample as the square root of Simpson's diversity index over productive rearrangements. As stored in TCRdb, this immuneACCESS dataset retains in-frame rearrangements with V and J assigned. A fraction of the clones does not appear; measured against another copy, unresolved V genes explain less than half of the discrepancy, and the remainder lacks a known reason. V, J and clone size derive from that table, while D and trimming were established from the DNA sequence. This sample lists 300,000 or so clones; about 85% were detected once. The ten top clones hold 5.5% to 7% of the sample.

The sample belongs to a study of blood T cell repertoires in COVID-19 (dated by TCRdb to 2020 to 2022). In terms of the full investigation: The collaborator samples originated in the United States, Italy and Spain and spanned the acute and convalescent phases of COVID-19. The material from the prospective study consisted of cDNA or gDNA derived from T cells, B-cell-depleted T cells, or PBMCs. The dataset comprised deeply sampled blood TCRbeta repertoires from subjects exposed to, actively infected with, or recovered from COVID-19. The repertoires were made available in a free public database intended to serve as a resource for research on the immune response to SARS-CoV-2. Samples came from the ongoing ImmuneRACE study (first 160 participants) plus 1,254 subjects from 6 global collaborators. The sample metadata nearly always contained a de-identified subject ID, COVID-19 status, age in years and sex. Where available, HLA class I and class II types were taken from metadata supplied by the sample provider and were not determined by assay-based typing.

The research as a whole found: The quantity of clinical and demographic metadata differed by source and by participant and was supplied without curation.

Germline trimming: 5 bases from V, 7 bases from J; junction bases outside gene matches: 9. CDR1 and CDR2 are drawn from the germline V gene: SGHTA, FQGNSA. Counted from cysteine to phenylalanine, this CDR3 has 16 amino acids. Only the CDR3 region is kept as DNA, spanning 48 bases read in frame from base 1. In the prospective study, participants were about 18 to 100 years old, resided in fewer than 25 geographic areas of the United States, and were enrolled through a virtual design. In the prospective study, cohorts were assigned on the basis of participant-reported clinical history obtained from a screening survey and a study questionnaire. Recovered participants in ImmuneRACE Cohort 3 were defined as having two consecutive negative NP/OP PCR tests, clearance from a healthcare professional, or resolution of symptoms. Each participant in the prospective study had whole blood, serum and a nasopharyngeal or oropharyngeal swab collected by mobile phlebotomists. Prospective study participants could optionally give additional blood draws and questionnaires over an approximately two-month period. Before DNA extraction, prospective study blood samples were shipped either frozen or at room temperature.

The sequence was obtained from a woman in her thirties who had recovered from COVID-19. The sample comprised PBMCs or T cells enriched from blood (not recorded which). The chain is assembled from TRBV7-2 and TRBJ2-3, with TRBD2 identical over 13 junction bases. CDR3 region: CASSLATSGGLNTQYF. DNA sequence: TGTGCCAGCAGCCTCGCGACTAGCGGGGGGCTCAATACGCAGTATTTT.